One and the same sample provided the 19 T cell receptor beta chains below, sequenced in a study of T-cell memory formation after mild COVID-19. TCRdb recomputed calls from the 5' RACE reads with MiXCR, one row per CDR3 protein. The sample lists roughly 51,000 distinct CDR3 sequences; approximately 6.6% were seen once. The material sequenced was PBMCs or a T cell subset sorted from them (not recorded which). The source of these receptors is a man between 18 and 35 years old who had mild COVID-19 (a few samples of this study predate the infection). Cell type and time point are not known.

V and J are TRBV7-9 and TRBJ1-2, with D perhaps TRBD1 (6 bases). The CDR3 is 13 amino acids. V was pared by 4 bases and J by 10 bases, with 16 bases between. CDR1 SEHNR and CDR2 FQNEAQ come from the germline V gene (reference sequence). The CDR3 nucleotides are TGTGCCAGCAGCTACGGGGGGCTCGCCCACTACACCTTC. This encodes CASSYGGLAHYTF.

This clonotype was seen more than once but under ten times. The V gene is TRBV7-6, the J gene TRBJ2-7; maybe TRBD2 (6 bases). The V end lost 5 bases, the J end lost 0 bases, and 14 bases lay between the germline ends. This CDR3 contains 15 residues. Germline loops: CDR1 SGHVS, CDR2 FNYEAQ. The CDR3 sequence: CASSPLEGSSYEQYF. The CDR3 DNA reads TGTGCCAGCAGCCCCCTGGAGGGGAGCTCCTACGAGCAGTACTTC.

The CDR3 spells CASSYGQGGSPLHF. The CDR3 bases are TGTGCCAGCAGTTACGGGCAGGGGGGGTCACCCCTCCACTTT. The chain links TRBV6-5 to TRBJ1-6, with 7 bases that match TRBD1. Germline trimming cut 2 bases from V and 10 bases from J; bases unmatched to any gene: 5. The germline gives CDR1 MNHEY, CDR2 SVGAGI. This CDR3 comprises 14 residues.

Many counts were recorded for this clonotype. The chain combines TRBV5-5 with TRBJ2-3, with a possible D match to TRBD1 (6 bases). The length of the CDR3 is 15 residues. Between the trimmed V and J ends, which lost 0 bases and 3 bases, there was a span of 11 bases. Germline CDR1 is SGHKS and CDR2 is YYEKEE (reference sequence). The CDR3 coding sequence is TGTGCCAGCAGCTTGGTACAGGGTCAGACAGATACGCAGTATTTT. Protein sequence: CASSLVQGQTDTQYF.

The CDR3 loop reads CASSVGWYQETQYF. The CDR3 coding sequence is TGTGCCAGCAGCGTAGGATGGTACCAAGAGACCCAGTACTTC. This chain connects TRBV9 to TRBJ2-5; no firm D call. The V end was cut by 0 bases, the J end by 0 bases, with 6 bases between. Germline V gives CDR1 SGDLS, CDR2 YYNGEE. This CDR3 spans 14 amino acids.

The chain joins TRBV4-3 to TRBJ2-1; D gene unclear. Germline CDR1 LGHNA, CDR2 YSLEER. Trimming took 0 bases from V and 3 from J, leaving 3 bases between them. The CDR3 contains 13 residues. As DNA, the CDR3 is TGCGCCAGCAGCCAAGACTTCTACAATGAGCAGTTCTTC. Translated, it gives CASSQDFYNEQFF.

This clonotype was detected only a few times. The chain has TRBV7-3 and TRBJ1-2; D not resolved. The CDR3 totals 13 residues. V lost 5 bases and J 5 bases, leaving 12 bases between the germline ends. Germline V gives CDR1 SGHTA, CDR2 FQGTGA. CDR3 bases: TGTGCCAGCAGCCTGGGAAAGGGATATGGCTACACCTTC. Its translation is CASSLGKGYGYTF.

This clonotype was seen only a few times. The chain has TRBV5-1 and TRBJ1-6, with 7 bases that match TRBD1. Germline V gene lookup returns CDR1 SGHRS and CDR2 YFSETQ. This CDR3 spans 15 amino acids. V lost 0 bases, J lost 9 bases, and 6 bases stayed unmatched. The CDR3 region has the DNA TGCGCCAGCAGCTTGGCCCCAGGGGGAGGTTCACCCCTCCACTTT. Protein: CASSLAPGGGSPLHF.

Many counts were recorded for this clonotype. The rearrangement uses TRBV29-1 and TRBJ2-3; weak D call: TRBD1 (5 bases). Germline V gene data show CDR1 as SQVTM and CDR2 as ANQGSEA. V was cut by 4 bases and J by 2 bases, with 10 bases left in between. The CDR3 length is 13 residues. The DNA for the CDR3 is TGCAGCGTTGCAGGGCGAAACACAGATACGCAGTATTTT. Translated, it gives CSVAGRNTDTQYF.

This clonotype was recorded a few times. V gene TRBV10-3 combines with J gene TRBJ1-3; D possibly corresponds to TRBD1 (6 bases). The length of the CDR3 is 17 residues. The V end was cut by 0 bases, the J end by 3 bases, with 15 bases between. Germline V CDR1 and CDR2: ENHRY, SYGVKD. The CDR3 nucleotides are TGTGCCATCAGTGAGTCGAGGGGGGCGCGCAGTGGAAACACCATATATTTT. This gives the protein CAISESRGARSGNTIYF.

This rearrangement joins TRBV19 to TRBJ1-2; D may be TRBD1 (6 bases). CDR1 LNHDA and CDR2 SQIVND come from the germline V gene (reference sequence). This CDR3 is 13 amino acids long. V was cut by 6 bases and J by 4 bases, with 12 bases left in between. CDR3 protein: CASSSTGIYGYTF. CDR3 nucleotides: TGTGCCAGTAGCTCGACAGGAATCTATGGCTACACCTTC.

This clonotype has only a few counts. J is TRBJ2-1 and V is TRBV12-3 or TRBV12-4; 7 nucleotides align to TRBD2. The J segment lost 7 bases and the V segment lost 1 base, leaving 4 bases of the junction unmatched. This CDR3 is 14 amino acids long. CDR3 nucleotide sequence: TGTGCCAGCAGTTTAGAAGCGGGGCCTAATGAGCAGTTCTTC. It encodes CASSLEAGPNEQFF.

Only a few counts were recorded for this clonotype. The V gene is TRBV5-1, the J gene TRBJ2-7; the D call may be TRBD1 or TRBD2 (5 bases each). The germline CDR1 and CDR2 sequences are SGHRS and YFSETQ. CDR3 length: 15 residues. V was shortened by 5 bases and J by 6 bases, with 21 bases between the two germline ends. CDR3 DNA sequence: TGCGCCAGCAGTCTACTCCCCGGGACCCAAGGCGAGCAGTACTTC. Protein product: CASSLLPGTQGEQYF.

This clonotype has just a few counts. The J gene is TRBJ1-1, the V gene TRBV28; unclear D gene. Trimming left V 8 bases short and J 0 bases short, with 10 bases between. Germline CDR1 MDHEN, CDR2 SYDVKM. The CDR3 loop spans 13 amino acids. Here the CDR3 reads CASAGLMNTEAFF. CDR3 sequence (DNA): TGTGCCAGCGCCGGTTTGATGAACACTGAAGCTTTCTTT.

The V gene is TRBV6-6, the J gene TRBJ2-3; the D is unclear. CDR1 and CDR2 from the germline V gene are MNHNY and SVGAGI (reference sequence). Trimming took off 4 bases at V and 10 bases at J, with 21 bases between the two ends. The CDR3 loop spans 15 amino acids. The CDR3 loop is CASSSPATGYTSQYF. The DNA for the CDR3 is TGTGCCAGCAGTTCCCCAGCGACCGGCTATACGTCGCAGTATTTT.

The sample holds a few counts of this clonotype. V gene TRBV5-1 combines with J gene TRBJ1-2; D is ambiguous. The V gene's germline CDR1 is SGHRS and CDR2 YFSETQ. The CDR3 sequence is 13 residues long. V was cut by 1 base and J by 2 bases, with 6 bases left in between. CDR3 protein: CASSLPENYGYTF. CDR3 nucleotide sequence: TGCGCCAGCAGCTTGCCGGAGAACTATGGCTACACCTTC.

The chain uses TRBV5-1 and TRBJ2-5; D ambiguous. The CDR3 length is 14 residues. Trimming cost V 4 bases and J 1 base, with 11 bases left between them. Germline lookup yields CDR1 SGHRS and CDR2 YFSETQ. Here the CDR3 DNA reads TGCGCCAGCAGCCCGACGCCGAGCCAAGAGACCCAGTACTTC. Its protein is CASSPTPSQETQYF.

This chain uses TRBV28 with TRBJ2-5; unclear D gene. The CDR3 length is 12 residues. Germline values: CDR1 MDHEN, CDR2 SYDVKM. Trimming left V 5 bases short and J 2 bases short, with 6 bases between. CDR3 sequence reads: CASSEFQETQYF. CDR3 sequence (DNA): TGTGCCAGCAGTGAATTTCAAGAGACCCAGTACTTC.

This clonotype has at least ten counts. The genes are TRBV7-6 and TRBJ2-5; a weak D match, TRBD2 (5 bases). V was trimmed by 6 bases and J by 1 base, leaving 18 bases between them. The germline CDR1 and CDR2 sequences are SGHVS and FNYEAQ. This CDR3 is built from 16 residues. The CDR3 coding sequence is TGTGCCAGCAGGCGGACTTATCAGCGGAGCCAAGAGACCCAGTACTTC. This codes for CASRRTYQRSQETQYF.